The clone carrying this T cell receptor (beta chain) turned up a few times. This sample was included in a study of CD8 T cells in Susac syndrome. Random-hexamer reverse transcription was applied to about 0.5 to 1 ug RNA. One entry per CDR3 protein, called by TCRdb with MiXCR from the immunoSEQ multiplex PCR reads. Of roughly 100,000 distinct CDR3 sequences listed, about 95% are singletons. CD8+ and CD4+ T cells were negatively isolated; TEMRA cells were FACS-enriched. The CDR3 sequence is 12 residues long. V dropped 5 bases and J dropped 2 bases, with 7 bases sitting between them. The V gene's germline CDR1 is GTSNPN and CDR2 SVGIG (reference sequence).

Sequencing was done on a sample of CD4+ T cells from PBMCs. This receptor was taken from a human donor with Susac syndrome. V gene TRBV30 combines with J gene TRBJ1-5, with D perhaps matching TRBD1 (5 bases). CDR3 nucleotide sequence: TGTGCCTGGGGGACGGGCAATCAGCCCCAGCATTTT. Protein product: CAWGTGNQPQHF. Filled out from reference TRBV30 and TRBJ1-5, the complete variable domain reads SQTIHQWPATLVQPVGSPLSLECTVEGTSNPNLYWYRQAAGRGLQLLFYSVGIGQISSEVPQNLSASRPQDRQFILSSKKLLLSDSGFYLCAWGTGNQPQHFGDGTRLSIL.